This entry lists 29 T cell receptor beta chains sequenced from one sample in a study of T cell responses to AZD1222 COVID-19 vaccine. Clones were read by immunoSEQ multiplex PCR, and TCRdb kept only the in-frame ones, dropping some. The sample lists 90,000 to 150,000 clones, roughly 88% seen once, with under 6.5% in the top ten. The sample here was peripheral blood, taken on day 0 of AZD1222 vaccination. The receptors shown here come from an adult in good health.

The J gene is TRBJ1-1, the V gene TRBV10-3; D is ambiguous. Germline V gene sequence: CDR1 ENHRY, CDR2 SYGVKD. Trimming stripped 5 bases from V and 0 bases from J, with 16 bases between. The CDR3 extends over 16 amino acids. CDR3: CAISPVIERVNTEAFF. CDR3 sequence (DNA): TGTGCCATCAGTCCTGTCATCGAGCGGGTGAACACTGAAGCTTTCTTT.

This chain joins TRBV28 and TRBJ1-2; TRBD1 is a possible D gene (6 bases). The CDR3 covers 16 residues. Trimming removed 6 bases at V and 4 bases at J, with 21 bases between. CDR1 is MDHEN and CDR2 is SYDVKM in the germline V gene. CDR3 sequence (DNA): TGTGCCAGCAGCTTAGCAGGGGATGGTATAGTCTATGGCTACACCTTC. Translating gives CASSLAGDGIVYGYTF.

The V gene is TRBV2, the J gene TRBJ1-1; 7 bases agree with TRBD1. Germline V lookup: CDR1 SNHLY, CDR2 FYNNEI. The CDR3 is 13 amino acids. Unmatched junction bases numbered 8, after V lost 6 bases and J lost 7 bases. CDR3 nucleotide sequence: TGTGCCAGCAGACAGGGGTGGAAGGGTGAAGCTTTCTTT. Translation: CASRQGWKGEAFF.

CDR3 protein: CASSLEGRSNYGYTF. CDR3 nucleotides: TGTGCCAGCAGCTTAGAAGGCAGATCTAACTATGGCTACACCTTC. The chain couples TRBV7-2 to TRBJ1-2; D not certain. V dropped 1 base and J dropped 0 bases, with 9 bases sitting between them. The CDR3 has 15 amino acids. Per the germline V gene, CDR1 is SGHTA and CDR2 is FQGNSA.

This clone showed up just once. The CDR3: CASNDRVRNTEAFF. CDR3 nucleotides: TGTGCCAGCAACGACAGGGTTCGGAACACTGAAGCTTTCTTT. J is TRBJ1-1 and V is TRBV6-5; 7 bases agree with TRBD1. Germline V lookup: CDR1 MNHEY, CDR2 SVGAGI. The CDR3 sequence is 14 residues long. The V and J ends lost 7 bases and 1 base, in that order; junction bases with no gene match: 6.

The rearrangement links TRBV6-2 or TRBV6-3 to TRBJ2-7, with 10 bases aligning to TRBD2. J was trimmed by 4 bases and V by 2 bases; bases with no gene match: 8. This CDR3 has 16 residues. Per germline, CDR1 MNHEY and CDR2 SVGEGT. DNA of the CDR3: TGTGCCAGCAGTTACGCAATAGCGGGGGGTGAGTACGAGCAGTACTTC. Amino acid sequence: CASSYAIAGGEYEQYF.

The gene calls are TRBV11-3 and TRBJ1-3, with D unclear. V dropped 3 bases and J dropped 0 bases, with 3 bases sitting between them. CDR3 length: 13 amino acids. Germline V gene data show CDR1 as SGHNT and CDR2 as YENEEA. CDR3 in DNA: TGTGCCAGCAGCTTGAACTCTGGAAACACCATATATTTT. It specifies CASSLNSGNTIYF.

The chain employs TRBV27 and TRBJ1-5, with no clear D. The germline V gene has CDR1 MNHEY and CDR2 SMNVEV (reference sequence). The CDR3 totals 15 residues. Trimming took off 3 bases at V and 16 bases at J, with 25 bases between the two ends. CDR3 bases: TGTGCCAGCAGTTTCAGTATGGGCGGAATCAGCGCGATCCATTTT. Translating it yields CASSFSMGGISAIHF.

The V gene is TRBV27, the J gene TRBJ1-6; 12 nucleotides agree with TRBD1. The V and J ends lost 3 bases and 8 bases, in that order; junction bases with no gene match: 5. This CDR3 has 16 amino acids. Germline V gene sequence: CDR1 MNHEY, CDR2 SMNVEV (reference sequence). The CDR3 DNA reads TGTGCCAGCAGTTTTTCCGGGACAGGGGGCGATTCACCCCTCCACTTT. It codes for CASSFSGTGGDSPLHF.

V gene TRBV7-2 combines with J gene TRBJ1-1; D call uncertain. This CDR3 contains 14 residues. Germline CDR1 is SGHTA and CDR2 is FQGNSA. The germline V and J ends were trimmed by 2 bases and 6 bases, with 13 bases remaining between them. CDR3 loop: CASSLQEVLAEAFF. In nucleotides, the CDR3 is TGTGCCAGCAGCTTACAAGAGGTTCTGGCTGAAGCTTTCTTT.

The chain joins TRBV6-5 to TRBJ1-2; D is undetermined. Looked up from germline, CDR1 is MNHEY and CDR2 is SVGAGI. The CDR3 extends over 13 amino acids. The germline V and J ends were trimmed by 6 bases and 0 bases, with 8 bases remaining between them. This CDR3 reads CASSPGSNYGYTF. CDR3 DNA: TGTGCCAGCAGCCCCGGGTCTAACTATGGCTACACCTTC.

The CDR3 here is CASSTPTGPWGYEQYF. The DNA for the CDR3 is TGTGCCAGCAGCACCCCGACGGGACCCTGGGGCTACGAGCAGTACTTC. J is TRBJ2-7 and V is TRBV11-2; D assignment may be TRBD1 or TRBD2 (5 bases each). The CDR3 loop spans 16 amino acids. The germline gives CDR1 SGHAT, CDR2 FQNNGV. The ends were cut back, 5 bases at V and 3 bases at J, with 20 bases in the middle.

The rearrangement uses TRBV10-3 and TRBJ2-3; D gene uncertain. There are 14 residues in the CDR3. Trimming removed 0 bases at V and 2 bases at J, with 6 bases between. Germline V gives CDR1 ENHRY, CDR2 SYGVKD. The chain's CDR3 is CAISESENTDTQYF. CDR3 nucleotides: TGTGCCATCAGTGAGTCAGAGAACACAGATACGCAGTATTTT.

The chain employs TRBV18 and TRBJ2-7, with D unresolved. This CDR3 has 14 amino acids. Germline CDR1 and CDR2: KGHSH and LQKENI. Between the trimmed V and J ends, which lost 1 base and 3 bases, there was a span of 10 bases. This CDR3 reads CASSPRTHGYEQYF. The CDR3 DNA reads TGTGCCAGCTCACCACGGACCCACGGCTACGAGCAGTACTTC.

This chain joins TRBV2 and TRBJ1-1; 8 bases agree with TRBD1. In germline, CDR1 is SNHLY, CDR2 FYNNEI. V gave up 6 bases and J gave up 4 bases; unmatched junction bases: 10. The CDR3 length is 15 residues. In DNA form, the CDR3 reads TGTGCCAGCAGCGGACAGGGAATAGGGCTCACTGAAGCTTTCTTT. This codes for CASSGQGIGLTEAFF.

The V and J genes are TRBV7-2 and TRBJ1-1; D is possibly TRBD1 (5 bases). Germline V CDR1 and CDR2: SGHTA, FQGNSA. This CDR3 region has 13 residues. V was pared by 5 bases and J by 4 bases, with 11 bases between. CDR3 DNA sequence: TGTGCCAGCAGCCCCTTCCAGGGCACTGAAGCTTTCTTT. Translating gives CASSPFQGTEAFF.

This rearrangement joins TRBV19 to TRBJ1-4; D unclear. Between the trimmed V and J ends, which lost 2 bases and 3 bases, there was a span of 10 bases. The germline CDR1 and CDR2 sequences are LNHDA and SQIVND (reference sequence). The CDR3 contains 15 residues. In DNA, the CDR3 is TGTGCCAGTAGTATATTAGTGAGGTCTAATGAAAAACTGTTTTTT. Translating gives CASSILVRSNEKLFF.

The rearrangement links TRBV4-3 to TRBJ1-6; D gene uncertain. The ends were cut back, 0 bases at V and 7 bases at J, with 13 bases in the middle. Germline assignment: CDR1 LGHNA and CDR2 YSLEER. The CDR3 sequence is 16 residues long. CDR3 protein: CASSQDSGVLNSPLHF. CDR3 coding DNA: TGCGCCAGCAGCCAAGATTCCGGGGTATTAAATTCACCCCTCCACTTT.

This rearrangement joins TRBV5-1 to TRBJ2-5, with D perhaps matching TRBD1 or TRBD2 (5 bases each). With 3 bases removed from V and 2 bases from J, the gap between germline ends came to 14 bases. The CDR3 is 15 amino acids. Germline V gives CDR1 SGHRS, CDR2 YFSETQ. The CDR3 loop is CASSYSGTQQETQYF. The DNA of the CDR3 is TGCGCCAGCAGCTACTCCGGGACCCAGCAAGAGACCCAGTACTTC.

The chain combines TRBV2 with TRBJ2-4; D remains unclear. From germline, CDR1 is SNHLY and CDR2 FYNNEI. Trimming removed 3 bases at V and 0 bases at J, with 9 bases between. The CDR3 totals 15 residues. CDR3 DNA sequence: TGTGCCAGCAGTGATCCGTCGTTAGCCAAAAACATTCAGTACTTC. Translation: CASSDPSLAKNIQYF. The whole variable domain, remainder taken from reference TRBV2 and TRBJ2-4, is EPEVTQTPSHQVTQMGQEVILRCVPISNHLYFYWYRQILGQKVEFLVSFYNNEISEKSEIFDDQFSVERPDGSNFTLKIRSTKLEDSAMYFCASSDPSLAKNIQYFGAGTRLSVL.

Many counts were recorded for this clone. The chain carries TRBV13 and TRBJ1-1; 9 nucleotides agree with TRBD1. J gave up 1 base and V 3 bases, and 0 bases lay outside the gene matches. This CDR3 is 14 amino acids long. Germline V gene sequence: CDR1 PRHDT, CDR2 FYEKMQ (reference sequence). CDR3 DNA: TGTGCCAGCAGCTTGGGACAGGGGAACACTGAAGCTTTCTTT. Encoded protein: CASSLGQGNTEAFF.

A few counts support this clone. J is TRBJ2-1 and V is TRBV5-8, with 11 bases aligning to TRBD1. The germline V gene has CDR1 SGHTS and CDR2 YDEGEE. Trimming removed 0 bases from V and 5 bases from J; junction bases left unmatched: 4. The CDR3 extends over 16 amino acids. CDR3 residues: CASSLGTGGTNNEQFF. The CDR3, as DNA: TGTGCCAGCAGCTTGGGGACAGGGGGCACGAACAATGAGCAGTTCTTC.

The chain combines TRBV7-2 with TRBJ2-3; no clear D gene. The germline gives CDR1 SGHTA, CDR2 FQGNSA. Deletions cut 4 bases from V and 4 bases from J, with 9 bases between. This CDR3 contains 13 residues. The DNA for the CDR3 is TGTGCCAGCAGCTCCCCCAACGCAGATACGCAGTATTTT. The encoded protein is CASSSPNADTQYF.

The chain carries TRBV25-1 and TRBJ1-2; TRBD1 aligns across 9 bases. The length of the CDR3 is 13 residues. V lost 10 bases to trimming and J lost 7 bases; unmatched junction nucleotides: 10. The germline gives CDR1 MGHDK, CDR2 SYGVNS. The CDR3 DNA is TGTGCCACCCGACAGGGGGGTGGGGGTGGCTACACCTTC. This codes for CATRQGGGGGYTF.

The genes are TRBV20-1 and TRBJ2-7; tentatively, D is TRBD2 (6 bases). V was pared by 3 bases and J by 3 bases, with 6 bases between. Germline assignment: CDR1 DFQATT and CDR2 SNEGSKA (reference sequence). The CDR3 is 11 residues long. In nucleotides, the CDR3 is TGCAGTGCTAGCGGGAGCTACGAGCAGTACTTC. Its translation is CSASGSYEQYF.

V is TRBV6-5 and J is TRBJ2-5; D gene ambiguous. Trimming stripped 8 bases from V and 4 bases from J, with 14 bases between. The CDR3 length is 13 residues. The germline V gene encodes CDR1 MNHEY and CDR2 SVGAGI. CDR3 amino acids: CASRTNIRETQYF. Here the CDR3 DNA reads TGTGCCAGCCGGACCAACATACGAGAGACCCAGTACTTC.

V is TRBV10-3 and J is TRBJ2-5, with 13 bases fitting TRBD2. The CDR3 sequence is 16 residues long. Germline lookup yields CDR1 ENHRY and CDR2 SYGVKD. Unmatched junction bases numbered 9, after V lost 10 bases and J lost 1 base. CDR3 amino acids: CATRPGLAGIQETQYF. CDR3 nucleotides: TGTGCCACCAGGCCGGGACTAGCGGGGATCCAAGAGACCCAGTACTTC.

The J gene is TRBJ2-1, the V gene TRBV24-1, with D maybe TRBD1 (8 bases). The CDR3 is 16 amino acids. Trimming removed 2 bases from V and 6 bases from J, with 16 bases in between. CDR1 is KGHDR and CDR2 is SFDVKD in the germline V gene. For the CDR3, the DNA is TGTGCCACCAGTGATTCTCGACAGGGGAGGGGCAATGAGCAGTTCTTC. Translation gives CATSDSRQGRGNEQFF.

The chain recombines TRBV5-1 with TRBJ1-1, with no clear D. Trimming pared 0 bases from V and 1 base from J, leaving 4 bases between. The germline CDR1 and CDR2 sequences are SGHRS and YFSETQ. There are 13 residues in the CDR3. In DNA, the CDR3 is TGCGCCAGCAGCTTGGATCAGAACACTGAAGCTTTCTTT. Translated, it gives CASSLDQNTEAFF.